This entry describes one T cell receptor (beta chain). The data are from a study of blood T cell repertoires in COVID-19. Under the authors' procedure: Quantification of nucleated cells was approximated via reference gene primer amplification. Repertoires were generated with immunoSEQ multiplex PCR, while TCRdb's copy carries only in-frame clones and drops some. For V, J and clone size, that table is used; D and trimming come from the DNA. Of around 190,000 clones listed, 84% were seen once; the top ten hold under 15%. CDR1 is LGHDT and CDR2 is YNNKEL in the germline V gene (reference sequence). J gave up 2 bases and V 3 bases, and 19 bases lay outside the gene matches. The length of the CDR3 is 20 residues.

Sequencing input: peripheral blood. The V gene is TRBV3-1 (or the pseudogene TRBV3-2), the J gene TRBJ2-3; 8 bases line up with TRBD2. The source of this sequence is a human donor in a cohort sampled during active COVID-19. CDR3 region: CASSQGFPGASGSNTDTQYF. Written as DNA, the CDR3 is TGTGCCAGCAGCCAGGGATTCCCGGGGGCTAGCGGGTCAAACACAGATACGCAGTATTTT.